The T cell receptor (beta chain) under discussion was sequenced for a study of PD-1 blockade in classical Hodgkin lymphoma. Study-wide results and caveats: Newly diagnosed patients were said to have less baseline TCR diversity than healthy donors did.

Time point given: cycle 4 day 1 (C4D1), after more than five weeks of nivolumab. Each and every patient relapsed after autologous stem cell transplantation, and patients got differing brentuximab vedotin exposure. Purification of CD4+ T cells from thawed PBMCs was achieved by magnetic negative selection. Germline assignment: CDR1 KGHSH and CDR2 LQKENI. V lost 5 bases, J lost 7 bases, and 15 bases lay in between. There are 13 residues in the CDR3. This clone was seen once. The target antigen is unknown. Libraries were prepared by immunoSEQ multiplex PCR; TCRdb keeps only in-frame clonotypes and omits some of them. The data show more than 20,000 clones, 72% seen once.

The chain carries TRBV18 and TRBJ2-7, with a possible D match to TRBD2 (6 bases). The TCR comes from a human donor with classical Hodgkin lymphoma. Sequencing used CD4+ T cells from blood, obtained before the fourth cycle of nivolumab. CDR3 loop: CASSSPTGLEQYF. Here the CDR3 DNA reads TGTGCCAGCTCATCCCCGACGGGACTGGAGCAGTACTTC. The entire variable domain, with the rest obtained from reference TRBV18 and TRBJ2-7, is as follows: NAGVMQNPRHLVRRRGQEARLRCSPMKGHSHVYWYRQLPEEGLKFMVYLQKENIIDESGMPKERFSAEFPKEGPSILRIQQVVRGDSAAYFCASSSPTGLEQYFGPGTRLTVT.